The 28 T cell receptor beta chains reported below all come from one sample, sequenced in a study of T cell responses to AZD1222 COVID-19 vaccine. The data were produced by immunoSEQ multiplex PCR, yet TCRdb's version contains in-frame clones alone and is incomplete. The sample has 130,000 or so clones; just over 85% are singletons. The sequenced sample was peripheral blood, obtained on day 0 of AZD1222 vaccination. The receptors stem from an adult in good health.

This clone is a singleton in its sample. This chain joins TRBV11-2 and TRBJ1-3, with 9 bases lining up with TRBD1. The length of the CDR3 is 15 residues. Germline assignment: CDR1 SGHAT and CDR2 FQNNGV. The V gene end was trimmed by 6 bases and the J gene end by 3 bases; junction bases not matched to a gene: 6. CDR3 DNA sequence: TGTGCCAGCAGTCGCACAGGGGGCTTTGGAAACACCATATATTTT. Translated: CASSRTGGFGNTIYF.

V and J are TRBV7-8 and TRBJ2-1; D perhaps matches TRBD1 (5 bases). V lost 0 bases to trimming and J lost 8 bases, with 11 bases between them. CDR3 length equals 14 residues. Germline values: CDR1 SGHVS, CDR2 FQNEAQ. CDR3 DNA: TGTGCCAGCAGCTTAGCGAGGCTAGGGGATGAGCAGTTCTTC. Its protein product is CASSLARLGDEQFF.

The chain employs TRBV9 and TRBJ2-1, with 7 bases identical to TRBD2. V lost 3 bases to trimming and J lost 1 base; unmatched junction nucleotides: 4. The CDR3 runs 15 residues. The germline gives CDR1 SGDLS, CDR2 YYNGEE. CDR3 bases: TGTGCCAGCAGCGAGCGGGATGGTTCCTACAATGAGCAGTTCTTC. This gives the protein CASSERDGSYNEQFF.

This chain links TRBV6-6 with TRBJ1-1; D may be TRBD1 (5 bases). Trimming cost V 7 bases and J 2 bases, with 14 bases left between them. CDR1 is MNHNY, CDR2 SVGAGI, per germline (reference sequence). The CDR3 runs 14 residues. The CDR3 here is CASIHGGVNTEAFF. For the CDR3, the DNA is TGTGCCAGCATTCACGGGGGGGTCAACACTGAAGCTTTCTTT.

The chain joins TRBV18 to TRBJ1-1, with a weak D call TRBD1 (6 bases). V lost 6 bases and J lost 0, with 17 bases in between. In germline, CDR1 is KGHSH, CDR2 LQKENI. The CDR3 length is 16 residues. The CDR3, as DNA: TGTGCCAGCTCTATCTTCGACAGGACACTGAACACTGAAGCTTTCTTT. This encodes CASSIFDRTLNTEAFF.

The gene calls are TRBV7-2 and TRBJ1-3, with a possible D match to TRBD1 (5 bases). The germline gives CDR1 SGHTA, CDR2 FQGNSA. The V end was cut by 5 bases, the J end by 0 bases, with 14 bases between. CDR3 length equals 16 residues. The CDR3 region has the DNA TGTGCCAGCAGCGCCCCGGGACGGACCTCTGGAAACACCATATATTTT. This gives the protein CASSAPGRTSGNTIYF. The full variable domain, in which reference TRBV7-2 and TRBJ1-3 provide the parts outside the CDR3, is GAGVSQSPSNKVTEKGKDVELRCDPISGHTALYWYRQSLGQGLEFLIYFQGNSAPDKSGLPSDRFSAERTGGSVSTLTIQRTQQEDSAVYLCASSAPGRTSGNTIYFGEGSWLTVV.

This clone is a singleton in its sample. The CDR3 here is CAISEFPGEKLFF. CDR3 nucleotide sequence: TGTGCCATCAGTGAATTCCCAGGTGAAAAACTGTTTTTT. This chain joins TRBV10-3 and TRBJ1-4; D unresolved. This CDR3 has 13 amino acids. Trimming shortened V by 3 bases and J by 7 bases, and 9 bases separated the two germline ends. Looked up from germline, CDR1 is ENHRY and CDR2 is SYGVKD.

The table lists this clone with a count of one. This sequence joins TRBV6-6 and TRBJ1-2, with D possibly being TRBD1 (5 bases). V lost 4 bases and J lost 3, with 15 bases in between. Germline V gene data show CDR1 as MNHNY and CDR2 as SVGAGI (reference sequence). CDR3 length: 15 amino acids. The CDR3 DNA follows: TGTGCCAGCAGTTTCCACGGTCGACAGTACTATGGCTACACCTTC. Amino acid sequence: CASSFHGRQYYGYTF.

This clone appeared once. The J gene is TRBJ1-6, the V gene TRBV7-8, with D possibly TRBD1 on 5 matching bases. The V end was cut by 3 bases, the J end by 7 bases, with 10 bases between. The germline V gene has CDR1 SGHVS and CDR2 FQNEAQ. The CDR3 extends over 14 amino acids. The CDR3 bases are TGTGCCAGCAGCTTCAGGGTCCTGAATTCACCCCTCCACTTT. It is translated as CASSFRVLNSPLHF.

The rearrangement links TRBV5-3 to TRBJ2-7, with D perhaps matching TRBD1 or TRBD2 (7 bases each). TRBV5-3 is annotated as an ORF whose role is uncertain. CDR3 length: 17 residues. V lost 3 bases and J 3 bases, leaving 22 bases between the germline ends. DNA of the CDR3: TGTGCCAGAAGCTCCCTCCCAGGGGGGCGGGGGAACTACGAGCAGTACTTC. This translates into CARSSLPGGRGNYEQYF.

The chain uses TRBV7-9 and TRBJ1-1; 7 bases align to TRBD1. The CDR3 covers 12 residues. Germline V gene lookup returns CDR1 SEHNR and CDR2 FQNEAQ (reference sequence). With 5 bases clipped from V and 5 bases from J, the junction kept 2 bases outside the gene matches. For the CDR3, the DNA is TGTGCCAGCAGCCCAGGGGGAACTGAAGCTTTCTTT. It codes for CASSPGGTEAFF.

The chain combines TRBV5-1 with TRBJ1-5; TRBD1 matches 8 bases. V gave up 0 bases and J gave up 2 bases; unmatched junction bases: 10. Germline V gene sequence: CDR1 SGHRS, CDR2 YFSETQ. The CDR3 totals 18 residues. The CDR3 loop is CASSLEAGGLGGNQPQHF. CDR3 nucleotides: TGCGCCAGCAGCTTGGAGGCAGGGGGCTTAGGGGGCAATCAGCCCCAGCATTTT.

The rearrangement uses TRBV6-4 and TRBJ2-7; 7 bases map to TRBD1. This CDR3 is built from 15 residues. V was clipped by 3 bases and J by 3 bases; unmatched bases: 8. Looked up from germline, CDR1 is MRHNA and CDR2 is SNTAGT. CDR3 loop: CASSEFPGQNYEQYF. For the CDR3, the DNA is TGTGCCAGCAGTGAATTCCCGGGACAGAACTACGAGCAGTACTTC.

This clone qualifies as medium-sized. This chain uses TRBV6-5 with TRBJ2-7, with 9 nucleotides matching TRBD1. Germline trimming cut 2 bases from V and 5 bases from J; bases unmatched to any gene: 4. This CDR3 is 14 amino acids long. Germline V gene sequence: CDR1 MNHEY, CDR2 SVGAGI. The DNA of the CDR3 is TGTGCCAGCAGTTACGCGGGACAGGGCGACGAGCAGTACTTC. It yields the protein CASSYAGQGDEQYF.

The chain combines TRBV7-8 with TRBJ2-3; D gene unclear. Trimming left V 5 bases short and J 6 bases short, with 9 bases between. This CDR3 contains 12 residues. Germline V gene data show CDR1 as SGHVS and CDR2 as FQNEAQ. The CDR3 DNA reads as TGTGCCAGCAGCCCCCAAGGGGATACGCAGTATTTT. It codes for CASSPQGDTQYF.

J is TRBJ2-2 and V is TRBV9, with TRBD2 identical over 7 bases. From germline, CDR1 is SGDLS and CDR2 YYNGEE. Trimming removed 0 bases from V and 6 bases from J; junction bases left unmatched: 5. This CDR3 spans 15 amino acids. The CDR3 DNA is TGTGCCAGCAGCGTAGAGACGGGAGGACCCGGGGAGCTGTTTTTT. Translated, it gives CASSVETGGPGELFF.

The CDR3 sequence is CASLVGLEGTEAFF. The CDR3, as DNA: TGTGCCAGCTTAGTAGGCTTGGAGGGCACTGAAGCTTTCTTT. The J gene is TRBJ1-1, the V gene TRBV11-2; D is uncertain. Germline CDR1 is SGHAT and CDR2 is FQNNGV. Trimming removed 8 bases at V and 4 bases at J, with 17 bases between. The length of the CDR3 is 14 residues. Filled out from reference TRBV11-2 and TRBJ1-1, the complete variable domain reads EAGVAQSPRYKIIEKRQSVAFWCNPISGHATLYWYQQILGQGPKLLIQFQNNGVVDDSQLPKDRFSAERLKGVDSTLKIQPAKLEDSAVYLCASLVGLEGTEAFFGQGTRLTVV.

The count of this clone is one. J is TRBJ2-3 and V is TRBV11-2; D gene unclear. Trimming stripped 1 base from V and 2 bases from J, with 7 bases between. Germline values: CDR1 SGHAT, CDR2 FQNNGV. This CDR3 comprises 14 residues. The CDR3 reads CASSLGLNTDTQYF. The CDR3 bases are TGTGCCAGCAGCTTAGGACTTAACACAGATACGCAGTATTTT.

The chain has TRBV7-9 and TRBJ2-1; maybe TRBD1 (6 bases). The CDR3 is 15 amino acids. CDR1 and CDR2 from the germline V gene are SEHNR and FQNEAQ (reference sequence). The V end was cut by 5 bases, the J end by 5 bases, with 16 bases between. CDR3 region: CASSPGTWTNNEQFF. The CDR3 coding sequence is TGTGCCAGCAGCCCAGGGACATGGACAAACAATGAGCAGTTCTTC.

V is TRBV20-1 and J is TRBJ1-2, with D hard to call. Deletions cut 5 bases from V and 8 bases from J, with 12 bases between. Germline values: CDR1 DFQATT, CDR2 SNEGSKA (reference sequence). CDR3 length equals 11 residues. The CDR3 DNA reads TGCAGTGCTCGAGCGGGCTACGGCTACACCTTC. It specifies CSARAGYGYTF.

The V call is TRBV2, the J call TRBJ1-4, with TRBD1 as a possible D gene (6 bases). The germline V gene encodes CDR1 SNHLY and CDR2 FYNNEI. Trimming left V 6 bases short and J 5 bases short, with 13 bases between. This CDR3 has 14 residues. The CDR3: CASRRTEGNEKLFF. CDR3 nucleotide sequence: TGTGCCAGCAGAAGGACAGAAGGAAATGAAAAACTGTTTTTT.

The CDR3 coding sequence is TGTGCCAGTAGTATAGGTCCTAGCGGGAGTGAGGGCAATGAGCAGTTCTTC. Translation gives CASSIGPSGSEGNEQFF. The chain couples TRBV19 to TRBJ2-1, with 10 bases that match TRBD2. Germline V gives CDR1 LNHDA, CDR2 SQIVND (reference sequence). The length of the CDR3 is 17 residues. V shed 1 base and J 6 bases; nucleotides not matched to a gene: 9.

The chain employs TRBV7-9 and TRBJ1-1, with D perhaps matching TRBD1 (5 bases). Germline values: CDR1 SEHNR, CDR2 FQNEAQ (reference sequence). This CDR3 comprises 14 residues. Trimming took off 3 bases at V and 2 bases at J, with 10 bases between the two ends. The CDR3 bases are TGTGCCAGCAGCTTCGGTACAGGCAACACTGAAGCTTTCTTT. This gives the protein CASSFGTGNTEAFF.

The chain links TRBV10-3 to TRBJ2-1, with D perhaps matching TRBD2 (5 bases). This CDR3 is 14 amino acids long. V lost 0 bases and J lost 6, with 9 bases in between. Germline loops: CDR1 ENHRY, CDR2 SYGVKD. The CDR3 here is CAISESTTTNEQFF. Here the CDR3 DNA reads TGTGCCATCAGTGAGTCGACTACCACCAATGAGCAGTTCTTC.

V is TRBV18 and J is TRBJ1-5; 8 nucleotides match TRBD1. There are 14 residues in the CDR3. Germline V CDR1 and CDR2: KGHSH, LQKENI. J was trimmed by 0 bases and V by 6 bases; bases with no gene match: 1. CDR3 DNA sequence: TGTGCCAGCTCCACAGGGGGTAGCAATCAGCCCCAGCATTTT. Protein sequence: CASSTGGSNQPQHF.

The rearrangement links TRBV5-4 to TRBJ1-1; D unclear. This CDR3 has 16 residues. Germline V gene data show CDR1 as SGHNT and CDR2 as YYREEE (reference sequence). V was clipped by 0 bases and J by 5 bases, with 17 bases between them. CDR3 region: CASSLGAMGFGTEAFF. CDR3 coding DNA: TGTGCCAGCAGCTTGGGCGCCATGGGATTTGGTACTGAAGCTTTCTTT.

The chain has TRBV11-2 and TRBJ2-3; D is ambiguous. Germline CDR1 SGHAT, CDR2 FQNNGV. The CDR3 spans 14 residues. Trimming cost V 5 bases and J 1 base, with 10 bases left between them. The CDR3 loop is CASSPGGGTDTQYF. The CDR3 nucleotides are TGTGCCAGCAGCCCTGGCGGAGGCACAGATACGCAGTATTTT.

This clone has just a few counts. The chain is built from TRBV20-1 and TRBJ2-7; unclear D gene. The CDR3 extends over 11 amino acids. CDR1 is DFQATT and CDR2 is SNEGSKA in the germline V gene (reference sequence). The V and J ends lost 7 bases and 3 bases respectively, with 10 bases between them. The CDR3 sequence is CSGSDDYEQYF. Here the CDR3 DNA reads TGCAGTGGGTCTGACGACTACGAGCAGTACTTC.